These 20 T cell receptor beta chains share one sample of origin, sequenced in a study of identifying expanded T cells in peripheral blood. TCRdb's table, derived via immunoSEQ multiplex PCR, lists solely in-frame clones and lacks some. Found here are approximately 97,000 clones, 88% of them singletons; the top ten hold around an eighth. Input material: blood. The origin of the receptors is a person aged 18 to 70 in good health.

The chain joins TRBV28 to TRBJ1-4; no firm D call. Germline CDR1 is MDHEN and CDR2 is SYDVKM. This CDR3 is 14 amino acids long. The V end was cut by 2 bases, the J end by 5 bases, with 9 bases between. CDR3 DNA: TGTGCCAGCAGTTTACCATTTACAAATGAAAAACTGTTTTTT. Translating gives CASSLPFTNEKLFF.

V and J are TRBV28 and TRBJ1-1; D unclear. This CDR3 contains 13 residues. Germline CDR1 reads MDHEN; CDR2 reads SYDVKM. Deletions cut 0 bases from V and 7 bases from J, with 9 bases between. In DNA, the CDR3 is TGTGCCAGCAGTTTATGGAGGGATATTGAAGCTTTCTTT. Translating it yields CASSLWRDIEAFF.

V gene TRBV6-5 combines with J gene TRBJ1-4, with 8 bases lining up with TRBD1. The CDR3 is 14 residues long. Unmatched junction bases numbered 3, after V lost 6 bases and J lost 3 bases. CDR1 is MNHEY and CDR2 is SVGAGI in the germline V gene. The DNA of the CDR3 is TGTGCCAGCAGGCCGGGACAGGCTAATGAAAAACTGTTTTTT. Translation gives CASRPGQANEKLFF.

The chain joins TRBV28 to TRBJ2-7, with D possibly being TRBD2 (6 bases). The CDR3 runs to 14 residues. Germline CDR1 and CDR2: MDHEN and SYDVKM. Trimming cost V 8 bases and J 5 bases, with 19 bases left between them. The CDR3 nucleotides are TGTGCCAGCTATCTAACCCGGGACTCGAACGAGCAGTACTTC. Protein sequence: CASYLTRDSNEQYF.

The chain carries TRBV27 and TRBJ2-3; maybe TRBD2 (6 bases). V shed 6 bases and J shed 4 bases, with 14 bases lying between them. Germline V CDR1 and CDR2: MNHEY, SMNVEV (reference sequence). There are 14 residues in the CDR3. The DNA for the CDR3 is TGTGCCAGCAGAGGAGGGGCCGGGGCAGATACGCAGTATTTT. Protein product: CASRGGAGADTQYF.

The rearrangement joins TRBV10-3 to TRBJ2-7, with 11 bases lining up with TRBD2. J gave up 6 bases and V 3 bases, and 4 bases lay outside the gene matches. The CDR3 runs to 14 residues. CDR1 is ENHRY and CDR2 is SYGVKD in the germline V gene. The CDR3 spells CAISDPTSGTEQYF. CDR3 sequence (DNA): TGTGCCATCAGTGATCCGACTAGCGGGACCGAGCAGTACTTC.

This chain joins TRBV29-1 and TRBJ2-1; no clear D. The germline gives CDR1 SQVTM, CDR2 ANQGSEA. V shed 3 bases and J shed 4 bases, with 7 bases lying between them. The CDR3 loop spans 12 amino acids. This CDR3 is CSVEARYNEQFF. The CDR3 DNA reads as TGCAGCGTTGAGGCAAGGTACAATGAGCAGTTCTTC.

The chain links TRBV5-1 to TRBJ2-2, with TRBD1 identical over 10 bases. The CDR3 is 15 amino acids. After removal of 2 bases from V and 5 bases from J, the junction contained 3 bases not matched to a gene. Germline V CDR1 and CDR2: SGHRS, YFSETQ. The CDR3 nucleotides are TGCGCCAGCAGCTTACCGGGACAGGGGACCGGGGAGCTGTTTTTT. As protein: CASSLPGQGTGELFF.

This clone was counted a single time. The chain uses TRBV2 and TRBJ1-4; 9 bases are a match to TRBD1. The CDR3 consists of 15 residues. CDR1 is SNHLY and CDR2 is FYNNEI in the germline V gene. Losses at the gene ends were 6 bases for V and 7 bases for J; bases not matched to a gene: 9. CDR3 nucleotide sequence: TGTGCCAGCAGCCGAACCGGGACAGGGTTTGAAAAACTGTTTTTT. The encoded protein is CASSRTGTGFEKLFF.

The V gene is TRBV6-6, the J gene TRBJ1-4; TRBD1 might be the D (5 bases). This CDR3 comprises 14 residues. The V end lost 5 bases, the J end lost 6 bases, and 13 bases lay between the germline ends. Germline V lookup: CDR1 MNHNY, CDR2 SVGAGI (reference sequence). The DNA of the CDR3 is TGTGCCAGCAGTGCAGGGTTAAAGGATGAAAAACTGTTTTTT. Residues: CASSAGLKDEKLFF.

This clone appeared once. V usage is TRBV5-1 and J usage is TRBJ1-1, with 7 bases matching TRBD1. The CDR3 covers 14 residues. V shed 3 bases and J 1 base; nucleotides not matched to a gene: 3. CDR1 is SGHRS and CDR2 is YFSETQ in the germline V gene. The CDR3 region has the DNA TGCGCCAGCAGCTCCGACAGGGCGAACACTGAAGCTTTCTTT. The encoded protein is CASSSDRANTEAFF.

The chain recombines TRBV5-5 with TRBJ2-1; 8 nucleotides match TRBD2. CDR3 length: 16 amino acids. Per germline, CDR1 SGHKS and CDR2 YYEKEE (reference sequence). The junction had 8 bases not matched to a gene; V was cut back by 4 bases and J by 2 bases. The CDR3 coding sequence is TGTGCCAGCAGCACATGGGTAGCGGGACCCTACAATGAGCAGTTCTTC. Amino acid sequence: CASSTWVAGPYNEQFF.

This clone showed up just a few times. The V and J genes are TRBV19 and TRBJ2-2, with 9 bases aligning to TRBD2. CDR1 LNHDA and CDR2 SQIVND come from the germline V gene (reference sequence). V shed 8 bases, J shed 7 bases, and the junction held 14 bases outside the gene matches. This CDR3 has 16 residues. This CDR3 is CASRRHLAGIGGELFF. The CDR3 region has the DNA TGTGCCAGTCGAAGGCACCTAGCGGGAATAGGCGGGGAGCTGTTTTTT.

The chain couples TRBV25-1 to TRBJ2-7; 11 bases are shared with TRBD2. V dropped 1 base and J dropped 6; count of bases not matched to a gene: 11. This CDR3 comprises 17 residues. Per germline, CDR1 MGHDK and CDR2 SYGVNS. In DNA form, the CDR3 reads TGTGCCAGCAGTGAATCGTTAGCGGGAGGGCCGGTGGTCGAGCAGTACTTC. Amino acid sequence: CASSESLAGGPVVEQYF.

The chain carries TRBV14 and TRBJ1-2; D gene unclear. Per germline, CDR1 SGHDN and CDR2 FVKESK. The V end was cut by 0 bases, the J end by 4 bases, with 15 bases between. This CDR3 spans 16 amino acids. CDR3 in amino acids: CASSQESPPGFYGYTF. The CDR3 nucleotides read TGTGCCAGCAGCCAAGAATCGCCCCCCGGCTTCTATGGCTACACCTTC.

CDR3 amino acids: CASSSRGQEGYGYTF. CDR3 DNA sequence: TGTGCCAGTAGTAGTAGAGGACAGGAGGGCTATGGCTACACCTTC. V usage is TRBV19 and J usage is TRBJ1-2; 7 nucleotides align to TRBD1. This CDR3 comprises 15 residues. V trimming: 4 bases; J trimming: 4 bases; junction bases outside the gene matches: 9. From germline, CDR1 is LNHDA and CDR2 SQIVND (reference sequence).

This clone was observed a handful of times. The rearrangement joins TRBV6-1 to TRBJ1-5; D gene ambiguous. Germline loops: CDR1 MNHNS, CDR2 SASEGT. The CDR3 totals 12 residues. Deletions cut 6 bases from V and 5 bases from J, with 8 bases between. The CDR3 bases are TGTGCCAGCAGGGAGGTATATCAGCCCCAGCATTTT. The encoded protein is CASREVYQPQHF.

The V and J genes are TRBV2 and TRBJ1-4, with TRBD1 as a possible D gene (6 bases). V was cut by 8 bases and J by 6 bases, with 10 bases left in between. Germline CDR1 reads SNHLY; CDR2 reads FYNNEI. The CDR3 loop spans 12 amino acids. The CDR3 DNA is TGTGCCAGCGAGGGGGGGTATGAAAAACTGTTTTTT. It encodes CASEGGYEKLFF.

CDR3 coding DNA: TGTGCCAGCAGCAGGGGGAACACTGAAGCTTTCTTT. Translating it yields CASSRGNTEAFF. The chain carries TRBV11-2 and TRBJ1-1, with a possible D match to TRBD1 (5 bases). The CDR3 sequence is 12 residues long. Deletions cut 5 bases from V and 1 base from J, with 5 bases between. The germline CDR1 and CDR2 sequences are SGHAT and FQNNGV.

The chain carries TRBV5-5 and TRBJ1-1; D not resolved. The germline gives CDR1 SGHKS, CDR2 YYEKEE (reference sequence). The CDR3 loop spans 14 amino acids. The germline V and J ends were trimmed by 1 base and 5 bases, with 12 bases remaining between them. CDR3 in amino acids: CASSLLELGTEAFF. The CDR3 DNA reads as TGTGCCAGCAGCTTGCTGGAATTGGGTACTGAAGCTTTCTTT.